Listed below are T cell receptor beta chains from one sample, sequenced in a study of T cells in Graves' hyperthyroidism and ophthalmopathy. TCRdb processed the multiplex PCR reads anew with MiXCR; each CDR3 protein has one entry. This sample has almost 35,000 distinct CDR3 sequences, with 52% found just once. The sequencing input was blood. The receptor source for this set is a middle-aged woman with Graves' ophthalmopathy. Each CDR3 is given with its conserved first and last residue. The order of the fields is V gene, D gene, J gene, clone size, CDR3 DNA, CDR3 protein. A D gene is named only where the DNA matches it firmly. Not every row has a clone size; where given, it reads once, few, many or a size class.

>TRBV18|-|TRBJ1-1|-
TGTGCCAGCTCAAAGGGCAGACCGAACACTGAAGCTTTCTTT
CASSKGRPNTEAFF
>TRBV7-2|-|TRBJ1-4|many
TGTGCCAGCAGCTTGGAGGTTACTAATGAAAAACTGTTTTTT
CASSLEVTNEKLFF
>TRBV25-1|-|TRBJ2-7|many
TGTGCCAGCAGCCCGAGGGTAGGGCCCTACGAGCAGTACTTC
CASSPRVGPYEQYF
>TRBV2|TRBD2|TRBJ2-1|-
TGTGCCAGCGCCGGGACTAGCGGGAACAATGAGCAGTTCTTC
CASAGTSGNNEQFF
>TRBV2|-|TRBJ2-7|-
TGTGCCAGCAGTGAAGCCGACACGACCTACGAGCAGTACTTC
CASSEADTTYEQYF
>TRBV7-9|TRBD2|TRBJ2-3|-
TGTGCCAGCAGCTTACTAGCGGGGTCCACGACAGATACGCAGTATTTT
CASSLLAGSTTDTQYF
>TRBV6-1|-|TRBJ1-3|many
TGTGCCAGCAGAGACAGTCTCTCTGGAAACACCATATATTTT
CASRDSLSGNTIYF
>TRBV11-1|TRBD1|TRBJ1-4|-
TGTGCCAGCAGCCGGGACAGGGGCGGTGAAAAACTGTTTTTT
CASSRDRGGEKLFF
>TRBV15|TRBD1|TRBJ1-4|many
TGTGCCACCAGCGGCCCCCACACAGGGGGGACTAATGAAAAACTGTTTTTT
CATSGPHTGGTNEKLFF
>TRBV20-1|-|TRBJ1-2|-
TGCAGTGCGCAGACAGCCGGCTACACCTTC
CSAQTAGYTF
>TRBV6-5|-|TRBJ1-5|many
TGTGCCAGCAGTTACTCGATTGGGGGATCTCAGCCCCAGCATTTT
CASSYSIGGSQPQHF
>TRBV7-9|-|TRBJ2-1|-
TGTGCCAGCAGCTTAACCGGGACTTTGAAGCAGTTCTTC
CASSLTGTLKQFF
>TRBV7-9|TRBD1|TRBJ2-1|many
TGTGCCAGCACCACAGGGGGCTCCTACAATGAGCAGTTCTTC
CASTTGGSYNEQFF
>TRBV12-3/TRBV12-4|TRBD2|TRBJ2-5|many
TGTGCCAGCAGTCGCTCGTTTTCTAGCGGGGGGCGGGGGAAAGAGACCCAGTACTTC
CASSRSFSSGGRGKETQYF
>TRBV7-2|TRBD1|TRBJ2-1|few
TGTGCCAGCAGCTTCATAAAGGGACAGCCTAATGAGCAGTTCTTC
CASSFIKGQPNEQFF
>TRBV5-1|TRBD2|TRBJ2-1|many
TGCGCCTGCAGCTCGGGACTAGCGGCCTACAATGAGCAGTTCTTC
CACSSGLAAYNEQFF
>TRBV20-1|-|TRBJ1-1|many
TGCAGTGCTAGACCGTATGGCGCGTGGAACACTGAAGCTTTCTTT
CSARPYGAWNTEAFF
>TRBV14|-|TRBJ2-5|many
TGTGCCAGCAGCCCCCACCAAGAGACCCAGTACTTC
CASSPHQETQYF
>TRBV20-1|-|TRBJ2-7|-
TGCAGTGCTAGTGACGGACAGAGCTACGAGCAGTACTTC
CSASDGQSYEQYF
>TRBV6-1|TRBD1|TRBJ1-5|many
TGTGCCAGCAGTGGCCCATTTGGGGGACAGAGTTTCAATCAGCCCCAGCATTTT
CASSGPFGGQSFNQPQHF
>TRBV9|-|TRBJ1-5|once
TGTGCCAGCAGCGTAGGGGGGCCAGGGAACGAGCATTTT
CASSVGGPGNEHF
>TRBV4-3|-|TRBJ1-1|-
TGCGCCAGCAGCCAAAGGTACCAGGGGCGCACTGAAGCTTTCTTT
CASSQRYQGRTEAFF
>TRBV11-2|-|TRBJ2-7|many
TGTGCCAGCAGCTTAGGGACTGGTTACGAGCAGTACTTC
CASSLGTGYEQYF
>TRBV29-1|-|TRBJ2-5|medium-sized
TGCAGCGTACAGGGCCATGGGGAGACCCAGTACTTC
CSVQGHGETQYF
>TRBV30|-|TRBJ1-2|many
TGTGCCTGGAGTGGCGGTCAGGATGGCTACACCTTC
CAWSGGQDGYTF
>TRBV14|TRBD2|TRBJ2-1|many
TGTGCCAGCAGCCAAGATTTGGGCCTAGCGGGAGGAGGGACGCAGTTCTTC
CASSQDLGLAGGGTQFF
>TRBV6-1|TRBD2|TRBJ2-1|-
TGTGCCAGCAGAAGACTAGCGGGGGAATGGGAGCAGTTCTTC
CASRRLAGEWEQFF
>TRBV9|-|TRBJ2-7|many
TGTGCCAGCAGCGTAGCCCTAGGCTCGAGGGAGCAGTACTTC
CASSVALGSREQYF
>TRBV20-1|TRBD2|TRBJ2-7|few
TGCAGTGCTAGACTAGCGGGGGGCAACTCCTACGAGCAGTACTTC
CSARLAGGNSYEQYF
>TRBV5-1|TRBD1|TRBJ1-1|-
TGCGCCAGCAGCTTGGGACAGGGGATTCATACTGAAGCTTTCTTT
CASSLGQGIHTEAFF
>TRBV20-1|-|TRBJ1-1|-
TGCAGTGCTAGTATTGCTAGCGGGAACACTGAAGCTTTCTTT
CSASIASGNTEAFF
>TRBV11-2|-|TRBJ1-2|many
TGTGCCACCGTATCCGGGTCAAACTATGGCTACACCTTC
CATVSGSNYGYTF
>TRBV5-8|TRBD1|TRBJ1-1|-
TGTGCCAGCACCCAGGGGGGGGGAAGGGCTGAAGCTTTCTTT
CASTQGGGRAEAFF
>TRBV24-1|-|TRBJ2-1|few
TGTGCCACCCGTGCTCGGGGTGAGCAGTTCTTC
CATRARGEQFF
>TRBV2|TRBD1|TRBJ1-5|-
TGTGCCAGCAGAATTTCCGGGACAGGGGGCCAGCCCCAGCATTTT
CASRISGTGGQPQHF
>TRBV19|-|TRBJ1-6|-
TGTGCCAGTAGTATAGCAGGGAGCTCTGGGGCATACTCACCCCTCCACTTT
CASSIAGSSGAYSPLHF
>TRBV18|-|TRBJ1-6|-
TGTGCCAGCTCCCCAAACAGGGAGAGCGCCCTCCACTTT
CASSPNRESALHF
>TRBV6-2/TRBV6-3|-|TRBJ1-5|many
TGTGCCAGCAGTTACTCCCGGGCAGCCATTCAGCCCCAGCATTTT
CASSYSRAAIQPQHF
>TRBV12-3/TRBV12-4|TRBD2|TRBJ2-5|-
TGTGCCAGCTGTAGCGGGAGTGCAGAGACCCAGTACTTC
CASCSGSAETQYF
>TRBV5-4|-|TRBJ2-5|many
TGTGCCAGCAGCCCTGGGACAGAGACCCAGTACTTC
CASSPGTETQYF
>TRBV9|TRBD1|TRBJ1-2|many
TGTGCCAGCAGCGGCCAGACAGGGGTCTATGGCTACACCTTC
CASSGQTGVYGYTF
>TRBV29-1|TRBD2|TRBJ2-5|-
TGCAGCGTTGAAGCGTGGTCGGGAGGCCGGGAGACCCAGTACTTC
CSVEAWSGGRETQYF
>TRBV7-2|TRBD2|TRBJ2-3|medium-sized
TGTGCCAGCAGGATAGCGGGGGTTGATACGCAGTATTTT
CASRIAGVDTQYF
>TRBV7-3|-|TRBJ2-7|many
TGTGCCAGCAGCCCCCGGTCGTGGGGGGAGCAGTACTTC
CASSPRSWGEQYF